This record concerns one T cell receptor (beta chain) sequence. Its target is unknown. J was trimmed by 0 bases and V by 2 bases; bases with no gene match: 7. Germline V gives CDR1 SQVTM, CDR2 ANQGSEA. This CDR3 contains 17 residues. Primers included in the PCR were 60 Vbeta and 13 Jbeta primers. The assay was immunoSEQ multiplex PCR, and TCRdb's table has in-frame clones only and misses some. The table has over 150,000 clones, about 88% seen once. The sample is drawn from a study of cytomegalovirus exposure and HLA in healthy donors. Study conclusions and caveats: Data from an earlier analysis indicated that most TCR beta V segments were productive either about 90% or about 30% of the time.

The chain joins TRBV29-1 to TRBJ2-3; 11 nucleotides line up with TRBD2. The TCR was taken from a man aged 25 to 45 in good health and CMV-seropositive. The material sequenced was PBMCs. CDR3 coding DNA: TGCAGCGTTGAAAACCGGCGGACTAGCGGGAGCACAGATACGCAGTATTTT. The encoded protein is CSVENRRTSGSTDTQYF.